Here is one T cell receptor (beta chain) with its context. Its antigen is not identified. Sequenced by immunoSEQ multiplex PCR; TCRdb stores in-frame clones only, minus some. The sample has fewer than 70,000 clones, over 65% seen once. These data come from a study of early stage breast cancer tumors. Study information: Of some 15 invasive breast tumors, 11 to 12 were hormone receptor-positive, HER2-negative.

Regarding the study as a whole: Comparing each tissue with blood distinguished tumor from normal in about 90% of the 16 patients. Commonly generated sequences made up most enriched TCRB sequences shared between patients.

This TCR came from a person under 45 with breast cancer. Sample: blood.

DNA for the CDR3: TGTGCCAGCAGTGAAACCTGGTCTGGAAACACCATATATTTT. Translating it yields CASSETWSGNTIYF. The V gene is TRBV6-1, the J gene TRBJ1-3, with D unclear. Trimming cost V 2 bases and J 1 base, with 6 bases left between them. Germline V gene lookup returns CDR1 MNHNS and CDR2 SASEGT. The length of the CDR3 is 14 residues.